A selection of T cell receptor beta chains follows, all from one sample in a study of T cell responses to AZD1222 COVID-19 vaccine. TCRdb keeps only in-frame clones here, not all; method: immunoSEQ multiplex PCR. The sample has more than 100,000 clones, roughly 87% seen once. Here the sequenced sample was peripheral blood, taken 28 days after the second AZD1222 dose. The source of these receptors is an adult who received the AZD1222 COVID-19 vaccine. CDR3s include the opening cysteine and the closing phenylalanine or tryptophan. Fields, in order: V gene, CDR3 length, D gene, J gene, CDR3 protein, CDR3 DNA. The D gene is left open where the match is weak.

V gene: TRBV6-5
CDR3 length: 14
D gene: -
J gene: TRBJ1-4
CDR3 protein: CASSRGWTNEKLFF
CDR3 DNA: TGTGCCAGCAGCCGGGGGTGGACTAATGAAAAACTGTTTTTT

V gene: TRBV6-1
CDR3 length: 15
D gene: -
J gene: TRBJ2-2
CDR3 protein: CASSDNVGGTGELFF
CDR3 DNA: TGTGCCAGCAGTGATAACGTTGGGGGAACCGGGGAGCTGTTTTTT

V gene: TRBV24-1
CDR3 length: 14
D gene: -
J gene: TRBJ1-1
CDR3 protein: CATRKGRLNTEAFF
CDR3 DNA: TGTGCCACCAGGAAAGGACGGCTGAACACTGAAGCTTTCTTT

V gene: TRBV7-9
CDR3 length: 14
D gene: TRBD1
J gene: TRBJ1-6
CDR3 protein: CASSPTGDNSPLHF
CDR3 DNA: TGTGCCAGCAGCCCAACAGGGGATAATTCACCCCTCCACTTT

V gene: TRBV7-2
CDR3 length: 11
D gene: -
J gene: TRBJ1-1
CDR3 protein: CASSQNTEAFF
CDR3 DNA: TGTGCCAGCAGCCAGAACACTGAAGCTTTCTTT

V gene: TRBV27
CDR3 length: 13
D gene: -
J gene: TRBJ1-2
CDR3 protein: CASSLNWSGGYTF
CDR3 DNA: TGTGCCAGCAGTTTAAATTGGTCAGGTGGCTACACCTTC

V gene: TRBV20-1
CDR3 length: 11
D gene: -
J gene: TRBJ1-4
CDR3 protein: CSARTDEKLFF
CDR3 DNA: TGCAGTGCTAGAACTGATGAAAAACTGTTTTTT

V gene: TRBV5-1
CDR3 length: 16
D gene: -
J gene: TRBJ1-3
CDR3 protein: CASSLGGPFSGNTIYF
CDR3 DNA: TGCGCCAGCAGCTTGGGAGGGCCCTTCTCTGGAAACACCATATATTTT

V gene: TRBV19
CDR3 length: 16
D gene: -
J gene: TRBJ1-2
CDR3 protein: CASSIVGMGLDYGYTF
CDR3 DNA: TGTGCCAGTAGTATAGTGGGGATGGGACTGGACTATGGCTACACCTTC

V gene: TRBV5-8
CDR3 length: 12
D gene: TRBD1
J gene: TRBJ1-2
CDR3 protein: CASSSTGVGYTF
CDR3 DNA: TGTGCCAGCAGCTCAACAGGGGTCGGCTACACCTTC

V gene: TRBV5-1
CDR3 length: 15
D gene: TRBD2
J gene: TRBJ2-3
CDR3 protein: CASSLGTSGQDTQYF
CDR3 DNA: TGCGCCAGCAGCCTGGGAACTAGCGGACAAGATACGCAGTATTTT

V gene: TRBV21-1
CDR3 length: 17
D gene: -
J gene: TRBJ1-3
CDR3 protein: CASSNEKGPSSGNTIYF
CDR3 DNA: TGTGCCAGCAGCAACGAGAAGGGACCTAGCTCTGGAAACACCATATATTTT